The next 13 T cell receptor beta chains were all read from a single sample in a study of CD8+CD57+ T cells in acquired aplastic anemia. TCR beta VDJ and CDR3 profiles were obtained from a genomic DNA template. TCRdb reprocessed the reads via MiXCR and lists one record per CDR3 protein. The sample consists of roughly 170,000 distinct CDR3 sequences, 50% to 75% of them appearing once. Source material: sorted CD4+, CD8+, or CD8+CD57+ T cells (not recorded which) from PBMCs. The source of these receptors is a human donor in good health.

CDR3 sequence (DNA): TGTGCCACCAGTGACCGCCGGGACAGGGGAGGTCAGCCCCAGCATTTT. Translating it yields CATSDRRDRGGQPQHF. V is TRBV24-1 and J is TRBJ1-5; TRBD1 aligns across 10 bases. Per the germline V gene, CDR1 is KGHDR and CDR2 is SFDVKD. CDR3 length equals 16 residues. Trimming took 4 bases from V and 6 from J; bases not matched to a gene: 8.

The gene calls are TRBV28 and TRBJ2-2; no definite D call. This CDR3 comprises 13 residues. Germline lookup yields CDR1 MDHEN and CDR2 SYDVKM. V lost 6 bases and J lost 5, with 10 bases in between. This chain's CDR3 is CASSPAATGELFF. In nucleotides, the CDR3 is TGTGCCAGCAGCCCTGCCGCGACCGGGGAGCTGTTTTTT.

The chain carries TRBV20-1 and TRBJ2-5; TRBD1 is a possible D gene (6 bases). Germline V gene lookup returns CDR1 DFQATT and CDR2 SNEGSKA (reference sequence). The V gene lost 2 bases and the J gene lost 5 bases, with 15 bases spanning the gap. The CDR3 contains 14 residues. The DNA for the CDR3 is TGCAGTGCTAGAATTTCAGGGGCCGGGGAGACCCAGTACTTC. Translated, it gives CSARISGAGETQYF.

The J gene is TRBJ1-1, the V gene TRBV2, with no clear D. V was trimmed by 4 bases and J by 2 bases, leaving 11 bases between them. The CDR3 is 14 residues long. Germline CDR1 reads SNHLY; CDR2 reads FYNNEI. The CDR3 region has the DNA TGTGCCAGCAGTGGTATAATTTTAAACACTGAAGCTTTCTTT. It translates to CASSGIILNTEAFF.

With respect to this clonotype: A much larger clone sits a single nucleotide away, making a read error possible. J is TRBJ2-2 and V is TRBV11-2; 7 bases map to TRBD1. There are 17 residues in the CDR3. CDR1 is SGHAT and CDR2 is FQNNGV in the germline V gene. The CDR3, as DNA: TGTGCCAGCAGCTTAGTATTCGGGACAGAGAACACCGGGGATCTGTTTTTT. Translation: CASSLVFGTENTGDLFF.

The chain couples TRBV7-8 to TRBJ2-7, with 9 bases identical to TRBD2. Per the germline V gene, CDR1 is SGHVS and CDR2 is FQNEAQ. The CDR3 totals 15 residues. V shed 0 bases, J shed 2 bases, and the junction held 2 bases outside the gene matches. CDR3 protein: CASSLAGGGAYEQYF. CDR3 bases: TGTGCCAGCAGCTTAGCTGGCGGGGGGGCCTACGAGCAGTACTTC.

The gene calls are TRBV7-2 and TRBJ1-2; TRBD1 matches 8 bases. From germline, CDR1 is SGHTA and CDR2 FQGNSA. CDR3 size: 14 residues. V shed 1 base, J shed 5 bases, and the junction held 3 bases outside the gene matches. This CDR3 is CASSLGTGKYGYTF. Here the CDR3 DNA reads TGTGCCAGCAGCTTAGGGACAGGGAAATATGGCTACACCTTC.

The CDR3 DNA sequence: TGTGCCTCAGTACGGCAGGGCAATGAGCAGTTCTTC. Translating it yields CASVRQGNEQFF. The rearrangement links TRBV6-1 to TRBJ2-1, with a possible D match to TRBD1 (5 bases). The germline V and J ends were trimmed by 11 bases and 6 bases, with 14 bases remaining between them. There are 12 residues in the CDR3. The germline V gene encodes CDR1 MNHNS and CDR2 SASEGT.

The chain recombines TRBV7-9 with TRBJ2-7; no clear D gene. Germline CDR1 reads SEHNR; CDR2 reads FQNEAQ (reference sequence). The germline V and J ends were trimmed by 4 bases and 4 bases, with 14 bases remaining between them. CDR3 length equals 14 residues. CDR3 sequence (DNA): TGTGCCAGCAGCTCAGATGGGGAAAGATACGAGCAGTACTTC. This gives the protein CASSSDGERYEQYF.

The CDR3 reads CASSRGGQTYEQYF. The DNA for the CDR3 is TGTGCCAGCAGCCGTGGGGGACAAACATACGAGCAGTACTTC. The chain combines TRBV7-9 with TRBJ2-7, with D perhaps matching TRBD1 (6 bases). There are 14 residues in the CDR3. Trimming took off 5 bases at V and 4 bases at J, with 15 bases between the two ends. Germline values: CDR1 SEHNR, CDR2 FQNEAQ (reference sequence).

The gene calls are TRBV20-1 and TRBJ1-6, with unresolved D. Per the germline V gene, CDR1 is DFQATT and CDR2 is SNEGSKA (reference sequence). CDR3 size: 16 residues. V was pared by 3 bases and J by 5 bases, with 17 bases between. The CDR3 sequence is CSARYPRRSDNSPLHF. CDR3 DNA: TGCAGTGCTAGGTACCCCAGGAGGTCGGATAATTCACCCCTCCACTTT.

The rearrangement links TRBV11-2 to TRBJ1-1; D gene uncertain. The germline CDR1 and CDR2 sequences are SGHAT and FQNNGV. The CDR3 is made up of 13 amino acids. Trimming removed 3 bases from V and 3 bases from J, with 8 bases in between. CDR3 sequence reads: CASSFERHTEAFF. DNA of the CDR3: TGTGCCAGCAGCTTTGAACGACACACTGAAGCTTTCTTT.

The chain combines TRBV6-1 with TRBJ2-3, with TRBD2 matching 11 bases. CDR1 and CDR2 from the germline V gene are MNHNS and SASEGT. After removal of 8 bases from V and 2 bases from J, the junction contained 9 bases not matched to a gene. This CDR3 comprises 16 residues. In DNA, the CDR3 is TGTGCCAGCCACTCCGGACTAGCGGGCATCACAGATACGCAGTATTTT. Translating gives CASHSGLAGITDTQYF.